Below are 22 T cell receptor beta chains sequenced from a single sample in a study of human T cells and chemical hapten exposure (dated by TCRdb to 2020 to 2023). Preparation of the library involved RACE. TCRdb names NextSeq 500 as the instrument used. In TCRdb, the public reads were trimmed at Q25 with fastp and aligned with MiXCR, with productive beta chains retained. Under each unique CDR3 protein, matching rows form one entry showing the most common genes and DNA. This sample gives about 270,000 distinct CDR3 sequences in total; 7.5% to 9% of them show up just once. The ten largest clones take up 1.2% of the sample. What the time point label conveys for this sample: pre-sensitization, week 0. The sample's treatment or condition label, in plain terms: therapeutic diphenylcyclopropenone sensitization with weekly scalp DPC. Sequenced here: whole blood, sampled in connection with sensitization to the hapten diphenylcyclopropenone (DPC). Receptor source: a man aged 18 to 30 with alopecia areata. Some clones in this sample may be carry-over from other donors' samples.

This clonotype came up a few times. The chain carries TRBV5-1 and TRBJ1-2; possibly TRBD1 for D (5 bases). V dropped 0 bases and J dropped 6 bases, with 12 bases sitting between them. The V gene's germline CDR1 is SGHRS and CDR2 YFSETQ. The length of the CDR3 is 14 residues. DNA of the CDR3: TGCGCCAGCAGCTTGGGTCCAGGGTCCGATGGCTACACCTTC. It codes for CASSLGPGSDGYTF.

This chain joins TRBV28 and TRBJ2-7; D is undetermined. Germline assignment: CDR1 MDHEN and CDR2 SYDVKM. CDR3 length equals 14 residues. The germline V and J ends were trimmed by 5 bases and 6 bases, with 17 bases remaining between them. In DNA form, the CDR3 reads TGTGCCAGCAGTCCCGAGAGACTGGACGGCGAGCAGTACTTC. This gives the protein CASSPERLDGEQYF.

The sample holds a few counts of this clonotype. J is TRBJ1-2 and V is TRBV20-1; maybe TRBD1 (5 bases). V was cut by 6 bases and J by 0 bases, with 14 bases left in between. Germline V gene lookup returns CDR1 DFQATT and CDR2 SNEGSKA (reference sequence). The CDR3 is made up of 14 amino acids. CDR3 coding DNA: TGCAGTGCATCACAGGCGTCAGCTAACTATGGCTACACCTTC. This gives the protein CSASQASANYGYTF.

The rearrangement links TRBV7-2 to TRBJ2-2, with D tentatively TRBD2 (6 bases). The CDR3 length is 14 residues. Germline lookup yields CDR1 SGHTA and CDR2 FQGNSA. Trimming stripped 3 bases from V and 4 bases from J, with 9 bases between. In DNA form, the CDR3 reads TGTGCCAGCAGCTTGGGCGGGGCCACCGGGGAGCTGTTTTTT. Encoded protein: CASSLGGATGELFF.

V and J are TRBV6-2 or TRBV6-3 and TRBJ2-3; a possible D gene is TRBD2 (6 bases). The CDR3 covers 17 residues. With 4 bases removed from V and 2 bases from J, the gap between germline ends came to 19 bases. Germline V lookup: CDR1 MNHEY, CDR2 SVGEGT. DNA of the CDR3: TGTGCCAGCAGTTCCCCTATCTCGGGGGTTGTCACAGATACGCAGTATTTT. Amino acids: CASSSPISGVVTDTQYF.

This clonotype was recorded a few times. The chain recombines TRBV20-1 with TRBJ2-3; 7 nucleotides match TRBD1. Germline V gene sequence: CDR1 DFQATT, CDR2 SNEGSKA (reference sequence). The V segment lost 3 bases and the J segment 8 bases; nucleotides outside the gene matches: 11. This CDR3 comprises 14 residues. CDR3 residues: CSASSLGGVGTQYF. DNA for the CDR3: TGCAGTGCTAGCAGTCTAGGGGGCGTGGGTACGCAGTATTTT.

V and J are TRBV2 and TRBJ1-2; D remains unclear. V was shortened by 6 bases and J by 7 bases, with 15 bases between the two germline ends. The CDR3 is 13 residues long. CDR1 is SNHLY and CDR2 is FYNNEI in the germline V gene. CDR3 bases: TGTGCCAGCAGGTTGAGTTTGGACGGTGGCTACACCTTC. This codes for CASRLSLDGGYTF.

This clonotype appeared a few times. This chain connects TRBV9 to TRBJ2-2; 8 nucleotides line up with TRBD2. Germline V lookup: CDR1 SGDLS, CDR2 YYNGEE. The J segment lost 0 bases and the V segment lost 0 bases, leaving 4 bases of the junction unmatched. The CDR3 has 17 amino acids. DNA for the CDR3: TGTGCCAGCAGCGTAGCCTTTAGCGGGGCGAACACCGGGGAGCTGTTTTTT. Translating it yields CASSVAFSGANTGELFF.

The chain links TRBV20-1 to TRBJ1-4; TRBD1 matches 7 bases. The trim removed 5 bases at V and 8 bases at J, leaving 8 bases unmatched. Germline loops: CDR1 DFQATT, CDR2 SNEGSKA (reference sequence). The CDR3 extends over 13 amino acids. In DNA form, the CDR3 reads TGCAGTGCTGCGGGACAGCCAATCGAAAAACTGTTTTTT. It codes for CSAAGQPIEKLFF.

This clonotype was observed a few times. This chain uses TRBV4-3 with TRBJ2-2; D is perhaps TRBD1 (6 bases). V was cut by 4 bases and J by 5 bases, with 11 bases left in between. CDR3 length equals 14 residues. Germline loops: CDR1 LGHNA, CDR2 YSLEER. CDR3 DNA sequence: TGCGCCAGCAGCCGGGATCAGGGGACCGGGGAGCTGTTTTTT. Protein sequence: CASSRDQGTGELFF.

This clonotype has just a few counts. The chain has TRBV5-1 and TRBJ2-7, with 12 bases identical to TRBD2. The CDR3 spans 16 residues. The V and J ends lost 2 bases and 2 bases, in that order; junction bases with no gene match: 5. Germline V gene sequence: CDR1 SGHRS, CDR2 YFSETQ. CDR3 coding DNA: TGCGCCAGCAGCTTAGGACTAGCGGGGATCACCTACGAGCAGTACGTC. It translates to CASSLGLAGITYEQYV.

This clonotype was seen more than once but under ten times. V and J are TRBV21-1 and TRBJ2-2; whether TRBD1, the table's D call, matches the DNA was not checked. TRBV21-1 is termed a pseudogene. CDR3 length equals 15 residues. The CDR3, as DNA: TGTGCCAGCACCTCGTACAGGGGGCTTTCCGGGGAGCTGTTTTTT. Translation: CASTSYRGLSGELFF.

CDR3 DNA sequence: TGTGCCAGCAGCCCCCTCGACGGTCGCGATAATGAAAAACTGTTTTTT. Amino acid sequence: CASSPLDGRDNEKLFF. The chain has TRBV7-8 and TRBJ1-4; D gene unclear. Germline V gene data show CDR1 as SGHVS and CDR2 as FQNEAQ. V was clipped by 5 bases and J by 4 bases, with 17 bases between them. This CDR3 has 16 residues.

There are many counts of this clonotype. The V and J genes are TRBV6-1 and TRBJ2-1; 7 positions match TRBD2. Trimming removed 4 bases from V and 7 bases from J; junction bases left unmatched: 10. CDR3 length equals 15 residues. CDR1 and CDR2 (germline): MNHNS, SASEGT. CDR3 sequence: CASSAVERGRNEQFF. The CDR3 DNA follows: TGTGCCAGCAGTGCCGTCGAGCGGGGAAGGAATGAGCAGTTCTTC.

This clonotype was detected a few times. CDR3 residues: CASSLVSWDDEQYV. Here the CDR3 DNA reads TGCGCCAGCAGCTTGGTGTCGTGGGACGACGAGCAGTACGTC. The rearrangement uses TRBV5-1 and TRBJ2-7; D is possibly TRBD1 or TRBD2 (5 bases each). V was clipped by 0 bases and J by 5 bases, with 12 bases between them. There are 14 residues in the CDR3. Germline-derived CDR1 and CDR2 are SGHRS and YFSETQ.

V and J are TRBV6-2 or TRBV6-3 and TRBJ2-4; perhaps TRBD1 as D (5 bases). This CDR3 contains 15 residues. CDR1 is MNHEY and CDR2 is SVGEGT in the germline V gene. V was pared by 7 bases and J by 0 bases, with 13 bases between. The CDR3 bases are TGTGCCAGCACCTTCAGGGCCCTAGCCAAAAACATTCAGTACTTC. It translates to CASTFRALAKNIQYF.

The chain combines TRBV6-2 or TRBV6-3 with TRBJ1-3; D not certain. Germline V gene lookup returns CDR1 MNHEY and CDR2 SVGEGT. There are 17 residues in the CDR3. The V end lost 0 bases, the J end lost 0 bases, and 12 bases lay between the germline ends. DNA for the CDR3: TGTGCCAGCAGTTACTCCGGCCAGCCAACCTCTGGAAACACCATATATTTT. Amino acids: CASSYSGQPTSGNTIYF.

This clonotype came up a few times. This chain uses TRBV7-9 with TRBJ2-3, with TRBD1 matching over 9 bases. Germline assignment: CDR1 SEHNR and CDR2 FQNEAQ (reference sequence). The CDR3 covers 15 residues. After removal of 0 bases from V and 9 bases from J, the junction contained 7 bases not matched to a gene. CDR3 region: CASSLAGDRADTQYF. The CDR3 DNA follows: TGTGCCAGCAGCTTAGCGGGGGACAGGGCGGACACGCAGTATTTT.

This clonotype was recorded at least ten times. The V and J genes are TRBV28 and TRBJ2-7; D gene ambiguous. Germline assignment: CDR1 MDHEN and CDR2 SYDVKM. Trimming shortened V by 6 bases and J by 0 bases, and 3 bases separated the two germline ends. This CDR3 region has 11 residues. Written as DNA, the CDR3 is TGTGCCAGCAGCGACTCCTACGAGCAGTACGTC. Amino acids: CASSDSYEQYV.

The table lists this clonotype with a few counts. The chain uses TRBV6-2 or TRBV6-3 and TRBJ2-7; D might be TRBD2 (5 bases). Germline V gene data show CDR1 as MNHEY and CDR2 as SVGEGT. The CDR3 is 15 amino acids. V was cut by 2 bases and J by 1 base, with 12 bases left in between. The DNA of the CDR3 is TGTGCCAGCAGTTACCCGGCTAGCCCATCCTACGAGCAGTACTTC. Amino acids: CASSYPASPSYEQYF.

This chain connects TRBV4-1 to TRBJ2-1; perhaps TRBD2 as D (7 bases). Germline CDR1 and CDR2: MGHRA and YSYEKL. The CDR3 is made up of 16 amino acids. V lost 5 bases to trimming and J lost 3 bases, with 17 bases between them. The CDR3 coding sequence is TGCGCCAGCAGCTATCTCTCGGGGGGCTTCTACAATGAGCAGTTCTTC. This codes for CASSYLSGGFYNEQFF.

This chain uses TRBV20-1 with TRBJ1-5, with 8 bases matching TRBD1. CDR3 length equals 13 residues. Germline V gene data show CDR1 as DFQATT and CDR2 as SNEGSKA (reference sequence). Unmatched junction bases numbered 7, after V lost 6 bases and J lost 6 bases. The CDR3 DNA sequence: TGCAGTGCCGCAGGGGGCGCGTCTCAGCCCCAGCATTTT. Amino acid sequence: CSAAGGASQPQHF.